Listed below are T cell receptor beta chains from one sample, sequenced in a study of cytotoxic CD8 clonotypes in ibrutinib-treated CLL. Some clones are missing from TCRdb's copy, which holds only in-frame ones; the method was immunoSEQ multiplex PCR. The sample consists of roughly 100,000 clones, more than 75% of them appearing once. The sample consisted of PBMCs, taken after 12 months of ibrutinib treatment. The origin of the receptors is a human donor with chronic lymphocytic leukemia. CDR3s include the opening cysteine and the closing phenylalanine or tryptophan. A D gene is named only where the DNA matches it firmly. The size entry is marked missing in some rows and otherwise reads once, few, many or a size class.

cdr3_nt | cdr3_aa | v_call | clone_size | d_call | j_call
TGCGCCAGCAGTGGGTACGGAGCGGATTCACCCCTCCACTTT | CASSGYGADSPLHF | TRBV10-2 | - | - | TRBJ1-6
TGCGCCAGCAGCTCTCGGGACGCAGATCTAGGATACACCTTC | CASSSRDADLGYTF | TRBV5-1 | - | - | TRBJ1-2
TGCGCCAGCAGCTTACAGGGAAACACTGAAGCTTTCTTT | CASSLQGNTEAFF | TRBV5-1 | - | - | TRBJ1-1
TGTGCCAGCAGCCCCCGGGGGCAGGGCGATAGCAATCAGCCCCAGCATTTT | CASSPRGQGDSNQPQHF | TRBV7-8 | - | - | TRBJ1-5
TGTGCCAGCAGTGAACAGGGAGGTGAGCAGTTCTTC | CASSEQGGEQFF | TRBV28 | once | - | TRBJ2-1
TGCAGCGGTTCCGTATTAGGGACCGGGGAGCTGTTTTTT | CSGSVLGTGELFF | TRBV29-1 | - | - | TRBJ2-2
TGTGCCAGCAGCGCCCCGTCGGGGGGGTCTGGAAACACCATATATTTT | CASSAPSGGSGNTIYF | TRBV28 | - | - | TRBJ1-3
TGTGCCAGCAGCATACGAGGTAGCTCCTACGAGCAGTACTTC | CASSIRGSSYEQYF | TRBV9 | - | - | TRBJ2-7
TGTGCCTGGAGTTTACAGGGAGTGAGCAACACTGAAGCTTTCTTT | CAWSLQGVSNTEAFF | TRBV30 | - | - | TRBJ1-1
TGTGCCAGTAGTTTGAGGGCGGGACAGGCCCTAGCCAAAAACATTCAGTACTTC | CASSLRAGQALAKNIQYF | TRBV19 | - | TRBD1 | TRBJ2-4
TGTGCCTGGAGTGGACCCGGGGGGCGCACAGATACGCAGTATTTT | CAWSGPGGRTDTQYF | TRBV30 | once | - | TRBJ2-3
TGTGCCTGGAGTGTATTTAAGGGCGGGGGGCCCAATGAGCAGTTCTTC | CAWSVFKGGGPNEQFF | TRBV30 | - | TRBD2 | TRBJ2-1
TGTGCCAGCAGCCCGGGACTCAACCAAGAGACCCAGTACTTC | CASSPGLNQETQYF | TRBV6-1 | - | - | TRBJ2-5
TGTGCCAGCAGTAAATCTTCCCCCAATCAGCCCCAGCATTTT | CASSKSSPNQPQHF | TRBV28 | - | - | TRBJ1-5
TGTGCCAGCAGAGACGGCGGGGAGACCCAGTACTTC | CASRDGGETQYF | TRBV7-9 | - | - | TRBJ2-5
TGTGCCAGCAGCTCCCTTAACAATGAGCAGTTCTTC | CASSSLNNEQFF | TRBV7-6 | few | - | TRBJ2-1
TGTGCCAGCAGCTCCGGGACAGGGCTGGAGACCCAGTACTTC | CASSSGTGLETQYF | TRBV7-9 | - | TRBD1 | TRBJ2-5
TGCAGCGTTGAGGAGGGGGGGCATATCGAGCAGTACTTC | CSVEEGGHIEQYF | TRBV29-1 | - | - | TRBJ2-7
TGTGCCAGCTCGGCAGGAAATAACTATGGCTACACCTTC | CASSAGNNYGYTF | TRBV18 | - | - | TRBJ1-2
TGTGCCAGCGGAGGGGACAGTTCCTACGAGCAGTACTTC | CASGGDSSYEQYF | TRBV2 | - | - | TRBJ2-7
TGTGCCAGCAGCTTCCCGGGCTTTATCGACGGCTACACCTTC | CASSFPGFIDGYTF | TRBV11-3 | - | - | TRBJ1-2
TGTGCCAGCACCATCGGGGGAGGGTCACCAACCTTCTATGGCTACACCTTC | CASTIGGGSPTFYGYTF | TRBV28 | - | - | TRBJ1-2